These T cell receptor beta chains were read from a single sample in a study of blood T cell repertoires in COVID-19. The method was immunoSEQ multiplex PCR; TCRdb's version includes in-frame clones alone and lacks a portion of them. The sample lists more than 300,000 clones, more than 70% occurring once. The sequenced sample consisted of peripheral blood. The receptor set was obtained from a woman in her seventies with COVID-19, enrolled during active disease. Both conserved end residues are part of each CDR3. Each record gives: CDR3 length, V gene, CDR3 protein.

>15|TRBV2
CASSDGDRENNEQFF
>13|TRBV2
CASNREGTGELFF
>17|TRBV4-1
CASSRLQGWSSGNTIYF
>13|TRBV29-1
CSASSGGDYEQYF
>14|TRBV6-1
CASSELGVNYGYTF
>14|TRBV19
CASSIDPEARTQYF
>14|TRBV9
CASSVDRENNEQFF
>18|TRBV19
CASSRRNGQGNMNTEAFF
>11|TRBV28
CASSTRGEQYF
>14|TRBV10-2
CASSAGQGTNEQYF
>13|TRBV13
CASSTQKNTEAFF
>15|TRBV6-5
CASSTDRVGAGELFF
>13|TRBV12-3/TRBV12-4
CASSSGGLFGYTF
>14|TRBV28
CASSFPGTVNTIYF
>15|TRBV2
CASWRPGQGVLEQFF
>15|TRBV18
CASSPEALSVYGYTF